One sample yielded the 18 T cell receptor beta chains listed below, sequenced in a study of T cell changes during pregnancy in multiple sclerosis. Clones were read by immunoSEQ multiplex PCR, and TCRdb kept only the in-frame ones, dropping some. The sample lists roughly 61,000 clones, about 92% seen once, with about 3.1% in the top ten. This specimen was peripheral blood, taken in the first trimester of pregnancy. The receptors derive from a female donor in good health, enrolled as a control in a pregnancy study.

The chain couples TRBV5-1 to TRBJ1-2; no clear D. The CDR3 contains 12 residues. With 5 bases removed from V and 7 bases from J, the gap between germline ends came to 12 bases. Germline assignment: CDR1 SGHRS and CDR2 YFSETQ. This CDR3 reads CASSVAEGGYTF. Here the CDR3 DNA reads TGCGCCAGCAGTGTCGCAGAGGGTGGCTACACCTTC.

Notes on this clone: The junction does not match germline at one end; this may be a read error. The chain combines TRBV7-9 with TRBJ1-1; D remains ambiguous. This CDR3 has 14 amino acids. CDR1 is SEHNR and CDR2 is FQNEAQ in the germline V gene (reference sequence). This chain's CDR3 is CASTLGRWNTEAFF. As DNA, the CDR3 is TGTGCCAGCACCTTAGGGCGGTGGAACACTGAAGCTTTCTTT.

The gene calls are TRBV6-1 and TRBJ2-1, with 7 positions matching TRBD1. The CDR3 totals 15 residues. The V gene end was trimmed by 4 bases and the J gene end by 6 bases; junction bases not matched to a gene: 9. Germline CDR1 reads MNHNS; CDR2 reads SASEGT. CDR3 sequence (DNA): TGTGCCAGCAGTGTGGCGGCAGGGGGTGTCAATGAGCAGTTCTTC. Its translation: CASSVAAGGVNEQFF.

V is TRBV7-9 and J is TRBJ2-7; 7 bases fit TRBD2. Germline CDR1 and CDR2: SEHNR and FQNEAQ (reference sequence). The ends lost 5 bases at V and 7 bases at J; junction bases unmatched: 11. CDR3 length: 14 amino acids. The CDR3 nucleotides read TGTGCCAGCAGCCCCATTGGGAGGGCGGGGGAGCAGTACTTC. It translates to CASSPIGRAGEQYF.

V is TRBV7-2 and J is TRBJ2-1; the D is unclear. Per the germline V gene, CDR1 is SGHTA and CDR2 is FQGNSA. CDR3 size: 16 residues. V lost 1 base to trimming and J lost 0 bases, with 10 bases between them. The CDR3 region has the DNA TGTGCCAGCAGCTTAGGCGCTCTAAGCTCCTACAATGAGCAGTTCTTC. It codes for CASSLGALSSYNEQFF.

The chain links TRBV6-1 to TRBJ2-7; a possible D gene is TRBD2 (6 bases). This CDR3 has 15 residues. The germline V and J ends were trimmed by 1 base and 3 bases, with 13 bases remaining between them. In germline, CDR1 is MNHNS, CDR2 SASEGT. The CDR3 protein is CASSEGASAIYEQYF. CDR3 nucleotide sequence: TGTGCCAGCAGTGAAGGTGCTAGCGCCATCTACGAGCAGTACTTC.

This chain uses TRBV6-4 with TRBJ1-5; D is unresolved. CDR1 MRHNA and CDR2 SNTAGT come from the germline V gene. Trimming took 4 bases from V and 7 from J, leaving 14 bases between them. The CDR3 extends over 14 amino acids. For the CDR3, the DNA is TGTGCCAGCAGTGGGGAGGCAGGCTCCCAGCCCCAGCATTTT. As protein: CASSGEAGSQPQHF.

J is TRBJ2-1 and V is TRBV7-8, with a possible D match to TRBD2 (6 bases). CDR1 is SGHVS and CDR2 is FQNEAQ in the germline V gene. This CDR3 spans 14 amino acids. Trimming stripped 4 bases from V and 7 bases from J, with 14 bases between. The CDR3 DNA reads as TGTGCCAGCAGCTATCTCGAGACTAGGAATGAGCAGTTCTTC. Its translation: CASSYLETRNEQFF.

This clone came up once. CDR3 DNA sequence: TGTGCCAGTAGTATTGCTAGCGGGAGGGCCTATGCGTACGAGCAGTACTTC. Protein product: CASSIASGRAYAYEQYF. V gene TRBV19 combines with J gene TRBJ2-7; 12 bases map to TRBD2. CDR1 is LNHDA and CDR2 is SQIVND in the germline V gene (reference sequence). This CDR3 contains 17 residues. Trimming cost V 3 bases and J 4 bases; bases outside gene matches: 10.

The chain employs TRBV7-2 and TRBJ1-1; 10 nucleotides align to TRBD1. V dropped 4 bases and J dropped 3; count of bases not matched to a gene: 8. The CDR3 length is 16 residues. The germline V gene encodes CDR1 SGHTA and CDR2 FQGNSA. As DNA, the CDR3 is TGTGCCAGCAGCTACTTCGTGACAGGGGGCTACACTGAAGCTTTCTTT. As protein: CASSYFVTGGYTEAFF.

This chain uses TRBV28 with TRBJ1-1; D ambiguous. The CDR3 contains 13 residues. The germline V gene encodes CDR1 MDHEN and CDR2 SYDVKM. V was trimmed by 7 bases and J by 2 bases, leaving 11 bases between them. Here the CDR3 reads CASIVHGNTEAFF. DNA for the CDR3: TGTGCCAGCATTGTTCACGGTAACACTGAAGCTTTCTTT.

The V and J genes are TRBV6-5 and TRBJ2-7; the match to TRBD1 covers 10 bases. The CDR3 has 13 amino acids. V lost 6 bases and J lost 12; bases outside the gene matches: 11. Germline-derived CDR1 and CDR2 are MNHEY and SVGAGI. CDR3 sequence (DNA): TGTGCCAGCAGGGAGGGACAGGGGAGTTTACCGTACTTC. Its translation is CASREGQGSLPYF.

This chain links TRBV28 with TRBJ2-7; D perhaps matches TRBD1 (5 bases). This CDR3 has 16 amino acids. V was trimmed by 5 bases and J by 2 bases, leaving 19 bases between them. Per germline, CDR1 MDHEN and CDR2 SYDVKM. CDR3 sequence (DNA): TGTGCCAGCAGTCCTCCGACAGTATCGATCCCCTACGAGCAGTACTTC. Translating it yields CASSPPTVSIPYEQYF.

V and J are TRBV7-9 and TRBJ2-1, with TRBD1 as a possible D gene (5 bases). The germline V and J ends were trimmed by 0 bases and 0 bases, with 18 bases remaining between them. Germline V gene sequence: CDR1 SEHNR, CDR2 FQNEAQ (reference sequence). The CDR3 consists of 19 residues. The CDR3 region is CASSLAVGAFLSSYNEQFF. CDR3 nucleotide sequence: TGTGCCAGCAGCTTAGCAGTAGGGGCCTTCCTTAGCTCCTACAATGAGCAGTTCTTC.

The chain has TRBV7-9 and TRBJ2-7, with D possibly being TRBD1 (5 bases). The CDR3 has 15 residues. The ends were cut back, 1 base at V and 1 base at J, with 11 bases in the middle. Germline CDR1 reads SEHNR; CDR2 reads FQNEAQ (reference sequence). This CDR3 reads CASSLVDRGSYEQYF. CDR3 nucleotides: TGTGCCAGCAGCTTAGTCGATAGGGGATCCTACGAGCAGTACTTC. Complete variable domain (other parts from reference TRBV7-9 and TRBJ2-7): DTGVSQNPRHKITKRGQNVTFRCDPISEHNRLYWYRQTLGQGPEFLTYFQNEAQLEKSRLLSDRFSAERPKGSFSTLEIQRTEQGDSAMYLCASSLVDRGSYEQYFGPGTRLTVT.

In nucleotides, the CDR3 is TGTGCCAGTAGTATGGGACAGGGATTCTCCTACGAGCAGTACTTC. Encoded protein: CASSMGQGFSYEQYF. The rearrangement joins TRBV19 to TRBJ2-7, with TRBD1 matching over 9 bases. The germline gives CDR1 LNHDA, CDR2 SQIVND (reference sequence). CDR3 length: 15 amino acids. Unmatched junction bases numbered 3, after V lost 3 bases and J lost 0 bases.

CDR3 sequence reads: CASSEAGVATYEQYF. The CDR3 nucleotides are TGTGCCAGCAGTGAAGCGGGGGTAGCAACCTACGAGCAGTACTTC. The chain joins TRBV5-4 to TRBJ2-7; TRBD2 agrees at 8 bases. Germline CDR1 is SGHNT and CDR2 is YYREEE (reference sequence). The CDR3 is made up of 15 amino acids. V lost 5 bases and J lost 2; bases outside the gene matches: 9.

The chain joins TRBV5-1 to TRBJ2-5; 7 bases match TRBD1. The end of the DNA fits TRBJ2-7 better, so the J call may be wrong. Germline CDR1 is SGHRS and CDR2 is YFSETQ. CDR3 length: 14 residues. The CDR3 reads CASSLNRGSHEQYF. CDR3 DNA: TGCGCCAGCAGCTTAAACAGGGGTTCCCACGAGCAGTACTTC.